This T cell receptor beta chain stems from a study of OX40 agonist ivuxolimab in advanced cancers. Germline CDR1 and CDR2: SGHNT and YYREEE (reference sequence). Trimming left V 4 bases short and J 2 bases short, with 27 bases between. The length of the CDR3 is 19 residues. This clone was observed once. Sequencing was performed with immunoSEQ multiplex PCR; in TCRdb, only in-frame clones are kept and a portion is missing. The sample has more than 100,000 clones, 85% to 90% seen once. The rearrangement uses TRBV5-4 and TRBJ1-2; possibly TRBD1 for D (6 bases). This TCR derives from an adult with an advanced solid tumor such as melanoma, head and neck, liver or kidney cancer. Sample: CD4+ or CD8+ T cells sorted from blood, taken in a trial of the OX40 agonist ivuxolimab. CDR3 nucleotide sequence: TGTGCCAGCAGCCCCGACCTCTGGACCAGGACAGTCCTAAACTATGGCTACACCTTC. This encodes CASSPDLWTRTVLNYGYTF. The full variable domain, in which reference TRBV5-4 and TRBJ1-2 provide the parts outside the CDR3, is ETGVTQSPTHLIKTRGQQVTLRCSSQSGHNTVSWYQQALGQGPQFIFQYYREEENGRGNFPPRFSGLQFPNYSSELNVNALELDDSALYLCASSPDLWTRTVLNYGYTFGSGTRLTVV.